This T cell receptor (beta chain) was retrieved from a study of blood T cells in healthy people across ages. Next came a second PCR, run for 7 to 11 cycles, which used a sample-barcoded 5' primer along with a J-beta primer mix. TCRdb reprocessed the 5' RACE reads with MiXCR, giving one entry per CDR3 protein. The sample lists some 730,000 distinct CDR3 sequences, about 20% occurring once. Concerning this clonotype itself: Its antigen is undetermined.

Broader study findings: Measured against age, TCR beta diversity per million T cells decreased in a roughly linear manner. Naive T cell percentage showed a strong correlation with TCR beta diversity.

The length of the CDR3 is 14 residues. Germline assignment: CDR1 SGDLS and CDR2 YYNGEE. This receptor was taken from a man between 70 and 80 years old in good health. This chain connects TRBV9 to TRBJ2-5; perhaps TRBD2 as D (6 bases). With the DNA end fitting TRBJ2-1 better, the J assignment may be wrong. The material sequenced was blood. The CDR3 DNA reads as TGTGCCAGCAGCGTGGAGGGGATTCGAAGTGAGCAGTTCTTC. This gives the protein CASSVEGIRSEQFF.